This T cell receptor (beta chain) was identified during a study of molecular identifiers for immune sequencing clone quantification. Study results and caveats: Spiked-in Jurkat TCR RNA corresponding to one cell was reported as detectable against 990,000 or so naive cells.

Of note for this clonotype: Its antigen remains unknown.

Sorting defined naive CD8 T cells as CD8+CD4-CCR7+CD45RA+. For bulk TCR libraries, previously described methods and listed TCR primers were used. TCRdb re-analysed the PCR reads in MiXCR, keeping a single row per CDR3 protein. Among around 460,000 distinct CDR3 sequences listed, about a fifth were seen once. The CDR3 runs to 14 residues. Looked up from germline, CDR1 is SGHTA and CDR2 is FQGNSA. J was trimmed by 6 bases and V by 3 bases; bases with no gene match: 7. This chain connects TRBV7-2 to TRBJ2-7; 8 positions agree with TRBD1. The clonotype was recovered from a human donor in good health. Some libraries in this study had Jurkat cell RNA spiked in. Material for sequencing was naive CD8+ T cells from blood, with Jurkat cell RNA spiked in. Subset in this sample: FACS-sorted CD8+CD4-CCR7+CD45RA+ naive T cells. CDR3 protein: CASSFGQGTCEQYF. In DNA form, the CDR3 reads TGTGCCAGCAGCTTCGGACAGGGCACCTGCGAGCAGTACTTC.